The clone carrying this T cell receptor beta chain was found a few times. The antigen is not known. TCRdb re-called the RT-PCR reads with MiXCR, one entry per CDR3 protein. The sample records 300,000 to 350,000 distinct CDR3 sequences, 22% being singletons. The data stem from a study of response to subunit inactivated influenza vaccine. The CDR3 length is 16 residues. Germline CDR1 and CDR2: LGHNA and YNFKEQ. V dropped 5 bases and J dropped 5; count of bases not matched to a gene: 12. Points from the study as a whole: New T cells are recruited in small numbers by each seasonal influenza vaccination, according to the authors' suggestion.

This clonotype was sampled from a man between 50 and 75 years old who received an inactivated influenza vaccine. The sample in question was PBMCs from blood, obtained about 20 months after vaccination. The chain employs TRBV4-2 and TRBJ1-5; TRBD1 matches 7 bases. CDR3 DNA: TGTGCCAGCAGCTTTCGAGGGGGGACAGAAGATCAGCCCCAGCATTTT. This sequence encodes CASSFRGGTEDQPQHF.